This is a list of T cell receptor beta chains from one sample in a study of human T cells and chemical hapten exposure. TCRdb re-analysed the RACE reads in MiXCR, keeping a single row per CDR3 protein. The sample has approximately 80,000 distinct CDR3 sequences, around 15% seen once. The specimen comprised whole blood, sampled in connection with sensitization to the hapten diphenylcyclopropenone (DPC). The source is a woman aged 45-65 years with alopecia areata. Some clones in this sample may be carry-over from other donors' samples. CDR3s include the opening cysteine and the closing phenylalanine or tryptophan.

TRBV29-1	TRBJ1-1	CSVVGRGMDTEAFF
TRBV7-2	TRBJ1-5	CASRKSAGEGQPQHF
TRBV28	TRBJ2-3	CASIHGLGTDTQYF
TRBV27	TRBJ1-4	CASSYRGNEKLFF
TRBV20-1	TRBJ2-2	CSARASGRAKLSGELFF
TRBV2	TRBJ1-5	CASSYSNSNQPQHF
TRBV20-1	TRBJ2-1	CSASPREEQFF
TRBV20-1	TRBJ1-1	CSADGNGGDTEAFF
TRBV20-1	TRBJ2-7	CSAKRTSYEQYF
TRBV9	TRBJ2-4	CASSGGSPGSIQYF
TRBV4-1	TRBJ2-5	CASSQVAGGGTQYF
TRBV19	TRBJ2-7	CASSRGPGLADHEQYF
TRBV29-1	TRBJ2-7	CSVELAGVVDEQYF
TRBV7-6	TRBJ2-3	CASSLGPSGNTDTQYF
TRBV5-1	TRBJ1-2	CASSAGDRGRARSYTF
TRBV5-1	TRBJ1-5	CASSPSTGGQPQHF
TRBV11-3	TRBJ2-1	CASSRSGSYNEQFF
TRBV7-9	TRBJ1-1	CASSSGGQAFF
TRBV19	TRBJ2-3	CASSIGGGGTDTQYF
TRBV19	TRBJ1-5	CASAQNSNQPQHF
TRBV2	TRBJ1-5	CASSVTEDKHF
TRBV20-1	TRBJ1-5	CSARRTGGSNQPQHF
TRBV12-5	TRBJ1-1	CASGLQTPNTEAFF
TRBV28	TRBJ2-7	CASSATGTGGFEQYF
TRBV18	TRBJ1-5	CASSPPGTGGRDQPQHF
TRBV5-1	TRBJ1-6	CTSSLGTVNSPLHF
TRBV20-1	TRBJ1-4	CSAKRGPRGIEKLFF
TRBV5-6	TRBJ1-1	CASSMRNRQGNTEAFF
TRBV4-1	TRBJ2-3	CASSQWVANTQYF
TRBV19	TRBJ2-7	CASSPRTSGFFHEQYF
TRBV2	TRBJ2-7	CASGGQGRNEQYF
TRBV7-9	TRBJ2-7	CASSRSFGRTGSEGFYEQYF
TRBV29-1	TRBJ1-1	CSGRTQNTEAFF
TRBV5-6	TRBJ1-5	CASSRESSNQPQHF
TRBV28	TRBJ1-3	CASSFSVGGSAGNTIYF
TRBV12-3/TRBV12-4	TRBJ1-4	CASSPGRGGEKLFF
TRBV20-1	TRBJ1-6	CSARGQGDSPLHF
TRBV7-2	TRBJ1-6	CASSSRDRGGFYNSPLHF
TRBV5-1	TRBJ1-3	CASSLAELSRSGNTIYF
TRBV6-5	TRBJ1-6	CASNEQGAHSPLHF
TRBV18	TRBJ2-3	CASSPLPRGGLTDTQYF
TRBV18	TRBJ1-3	CASSPTGTASGNTIYF
TRBV12-3/TRBV12-4	TRBJ1-5	CASSLRQGSNQPQHF
TRBV7-9	TRBJ2-5	CASSFKAGVQETQYF
TRBV5-1	TRBJ2-3	CASRQDSGTDTQYF
TRBV29-1	TRBJ2-7	CSVVVDIGYEQYF
TRBV28	TRBJ2-5	CASRPPTRRGRRETQYF
TRBV11-2	TRBJ1-5	CASSRAGSGGNQPQHF
TRBV30	TRBJ1-2	CAWAKYSLYGYTF
TRBV4-2	TRBJ1-1	CASSQESQRGTEAFF
TRBV20-1	TRBJ1-1	CSARDILNTEAFF
TRBV5-6	TRBJ1-5	CASSHGQGASNQPQHF
TRBV7-6	TRBJ2-1	CASSQNLASPGNEQFF